Sequencing of this T cell receptor beta chain was carried out in a study of control samples from healthy donors and cancer patients. Here immunoSEQ multiplex PCR was the method, and the copy in TCRdb shows in-frame clones only, minus some. This table holds about 170,000 clones, around 90% found once. CDR3 length: 18 amino acids. V lost 0 bases and J lost 5, with 22 bases in between. Germline CDR1 and CDR2: LGHNA and YNFKEQ. This clone has just one count. The chain couples TRBV4-2 to TRBJ1-2, with a possible D match to TRBD1 (6 bases). The sequencing input was blood. This sequence originates from a man aged 30-40 years in good health. This chain's CDR3 is CASSQDEIRTVPRYGYTF. In DNA, the CDR3 is TGTGCCAGCAGCCAAGATGAAATTCGGACAGTCCCGAGATATGGCTACACCTTC.